These 5 T cell receptor beta chains originate from one sample sequenced in a study of blood T cell repertoires in COVID-19. Sequencing was performed with immunoSEQ multiplex PCR; in TCRdb, only in-frame clones are kept and a portion is missing. The table has about 180,000 clones, roughly 83% seen once; the top ten hold roughly 13%. The sequenced material came from peripheral blood. All receptors come from a man aged 18 to 30 with active or convalescent COVID-19.

The V and J genes are TRBV5-8 and TRBJ1-5; no definite D call. V was shortened by 1 base and J by 3 bases, with 8 bases between the two germline ends. The V gene's germline CDR1 is SGHTS and CDR2 YDEGEE. This CDR3 is built from 14 residues. The CDR3, as DNA: TGTGCCAGCAGCTTGTTCCCCTTCAATCAGCCCCAGCATTTT. Translating gives CASSLFPFNQPQHF.

Judged by abundance, this clone is medium-sized. V usage is TRBV5-6 and J usage is TRBJ1-1; 7 bases agree with TRBD1. With V trimmed by 2 bases and J by 5 bases, 3 bases remained unmatched. The CDR3 is 13 residues long. Germline CDR1 and CDR2: SGHDT and YYEEEE. This chain's CDR3 is CASSLGGPTEAFF. CDR3 in DNA: TGTGCCAGCAGCTTAGGGGGCCCTACTGAAGCTTTCTTT.

The chain joins TRBV19 to TRBJ2-2, with 10 bases matching TRBD1. The germline CDR1 and CDR2 sequences are LNHDA and SQIVND (reference sequence). The CDR3 extends over 16 amino acids. V lost 4 bases and J lost 5; bases outside the gene matches: 7. The CDR3 spells CASSTRDRGLTGELFF. Written as DNA, the CDR3 is TGTGCCAGTAGTACGCGGGACAGGGGACTAACCGGGGAGCTGTTTTTT.

The gene calls are TRBV4-2 and TRBJ1-2; D not certain. The germline V gene encodes CDR1 LGHNA and CDR2 YNFKEQ. The length of the CDR3 is 15 residues. Trimming pared 0 bases from V and 0 bases from J, leaving 8 bases between. The CDR3 nucleotides are TGTGCCAGCAGCCAAGATCGACTCTCTAACTATGGCTACACCTTC. Protein product: CASSQDRLSNYGYTF.

The chain recombines TRBV13 with TRBJ2-7; possibly TRBD1 for D (6 bases). Trimming stripped 5 bases from V and 6 bases from J, with 14 bases between. CDR1 and CDR2 from the germline V gene are PRHDT and FYEKMQ (reference sequence). This CDR3 region has 13 residues. As DNA, the CDR3 is TGTGCCAGCAGCGAAAGTACAGGGCGCGAGCAGTACTTC. Amino acids: CASSESTGREQYF.